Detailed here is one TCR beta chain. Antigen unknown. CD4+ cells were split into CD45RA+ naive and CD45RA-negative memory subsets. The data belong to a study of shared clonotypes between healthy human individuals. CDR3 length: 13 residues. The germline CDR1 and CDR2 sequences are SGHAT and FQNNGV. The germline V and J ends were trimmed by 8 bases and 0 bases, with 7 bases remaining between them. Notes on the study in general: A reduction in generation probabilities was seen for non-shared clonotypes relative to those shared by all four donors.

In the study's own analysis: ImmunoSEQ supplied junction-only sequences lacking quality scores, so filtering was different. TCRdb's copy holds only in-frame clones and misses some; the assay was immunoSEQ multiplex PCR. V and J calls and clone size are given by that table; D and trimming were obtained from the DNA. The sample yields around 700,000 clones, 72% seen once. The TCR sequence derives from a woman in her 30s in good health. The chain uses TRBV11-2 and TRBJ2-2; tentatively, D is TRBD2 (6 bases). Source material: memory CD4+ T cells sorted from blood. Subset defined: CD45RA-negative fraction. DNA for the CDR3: TGTGCCAGCCGGACTACGAACACCGGGGAGCTGTTTTTT. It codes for CASRTTNTGELFF.